The next 28 T cell receptor beta chains were all read from a single sample in a study of shared clonotypes between healthy human individuals (dated by TCRdb to 2018 to 2021). The library relied on the immunoSEQ multiplex PCR assay. In its TCRdb copy, this immuneACCESS table keeps in-frame sequences only and misses some clones. Where compared with another copy, unresolved V genes explain less than half of these, and the others have no known cause. The sample has about 380,000 clones on record, 96% of them singletons. The top ten clonotypes cover around 0.32% of the sample. Sequencing input: memory CD8+ T cells sorted from blood. Read against the paper, the sample's cell subset or site label means: CD45RO+ cells pooled with CCR7-negative TemRA cells. Receptors originate from a man aged 30 to 39 in good health.

The J gene is TRBJ2-1, the V gene TRBV5-1; weak D call: TRBD2 (6 bases). CDR1 is SGHRS and CDR2 is YFSETQ in the germline V gene. This CDR3 contains 13 residues. V was trimmed by 7 bases and J by 2 bases, leaving 10 bases between them. In DNA form, the CDR3 reads TGCGCCAGCTCCCAGCGGGCCTACAATGAGCAGTTCTTC. Translated: CASSQRAYNEQFF.

V usage is TRBV23-1 and J usage is TRBJ2-7; 15 bases agree with TRBD2. TRBV23-1 is recorded as an ORF, its role being uncertain. After removal of 3 bases from V and 2 bases from J, the junction contained 5 bases not matched to a gene. The CDR3 covers 17 residues. In DNA form, the CDR3 reads TGCGCCAGCAGTCATCCGGGGACTAGCGGGGGGACCTACGAGCAGTACTTC. Its translation: CASSHPGTSGGTYEQYF.

The chain recombines TRBV2 with TRBJ2-1; TRBD2 might be the D (7 bases). The CDR3 has 13 residues. Trimming removed 5 bases from V and 5 bases from J, with 10 bases in between. Germline assignment: CDR1 SNHLY and CDR2 FYNNEI. The CDR3 DNA reads as TGTGCCAGCAGTTGGGGGGGCCACAATGAGCAGTTCTTC. Protein sequence: CASSWGGHNEQFF.

This sequence joins TRBV5-1 and TRBJ2-3; 13 positions agree with TRBD2. CDR3 length: 14 amino acids. Per germline, CDR1 SGHRS and CDR2 YFSETQ. The J segment lost 12 bases and the V segment lost 5 bases, leaving 9 bases of the junction unmatched. The CDR3 loop is CASSSGLAGDYQYF. In nucleotides, the CDR3 is TGCGCCAGCAGTTCCGGACTAGCGGGAGATTACCAGTATTTT.

This clone appeared once. The CDR3 sequence is CSVEGTGRYGSYEQYF. The DNA for the CDR3 is TGCAGCGTTGAGGGAACAGGGCGATACGGATCCTACGAGCAGTACTTC. The J gene is TRBJ2-7, the V gene TRBV29-1, with TRBD1 as a possible D gene (6 bases). Germline V gene data show CDR1 as SQVTM and CDR2 as ANQGSEA. The V gene lost 3 bases and the J gene lost 1 base, with 19 bases spanning the gap. The CDR3 contains 16 residues.

The chain couples TRBV19 to TRBJ2-3; a possible D gene is TRBD1 (6 bases). CDR1 is LNHDA, CDR2 SQIVND, per germline (reference sequence). The CDR3 sequence is 16 residues long. Between the trimmed V and J ends, which lost 3 bases and 2 bases, there was a span of 15 bases. DNA for the CDR3: TGTGCCAGTAGTATCCCCAGGGGCGAGAACACAGATACGCAGTATTTT. It yields the protein CASSIPRGENTDTQYF.

V and J are TRBV4-2 and TRBJ2-7, with D perhaps matching TRBD1 (5 bases). CDR1 is LGHNA, CDR2 YNFKEQ, per germline. The CDR3 is 15 amino acids. Between the trimmed V and J ends, which lost 1 base and 1 base, there was a span of 11 bases. The CDR3 loop is CASSQVGASSYEQYF. The CDR3 DNA reads as TGTGCCAGCAGCCAAGTTGGGGCGAGTTCCTACGAGCAGTACTTC.

This chain connects TRBV11-2 to TRBJ1-2, with TRBD1 matching 7 bases. V dropped 1 base and J dropped 4; count of bases not matched to a gene: 0. CDR1 SGHAT and CDR2 FQNNGV come from the germline V gene. The CDR3 runs to 13 residues. In DNA, the CDR3 is TGTGCCAGCAGCTTAGCAGGGGGCTATGGCTACACCTTC. Amino acid sequence: CASSLAGGYGYTF.

The chain employs TRBV10-3 and TRBJ2-7; 10 bases align to TRBD1. Per the germline V gene, CDR1 is ENHRY and CDR2 is SYGVKD. The CDR3 is made up of 14 amino acids. V dropped 2 bases and J dropped 3; count of bases not matched to a gene: 1. As DNA, the CDR3 is TGTGCCATCAGTGAGGGGACAGGGGTCTACGAGCAGTACTTC. This gives the protein CAISEGTGVYEQYF.

V is TRBV9 and J is TRBJ2-6; 8 nucleotides align to TRBD2. This CDR3 has 18 amino acids. The V and J ends lost 4 bases and 4 bases, in that order; junction bases with no gene match: 13. CDR1 is SGDLS and CDR2 is YYNGEE in the germline V gene. This chain's CDR3 is CASSFQAGAAGGANVLTF. The CDR3, as DNA: TGTGCCAGCAGCTTCCAAGCGGGAGCGGCGGGAGGGGCCAACGTCCTGACTTTC.

This rearrangement joins TRBV25-1 to TRBJ2-7, with 14 bases identical to TRBD2. V dropped 6 bases and J dropped 4; count of bases not matched to a gene: 5. There are 15 residues in the CDR3. CDR1 MGHDK and CDR2 SYGVNS come from the germline V gene. The CDR3 reads CASSAGLAGGYEQYF. CDR3 sequence (DNA): TGTGCCAGCAGCGCTGGACTAGCGGGAGGATACGAGCAGTACTTC.

This clone came up once. V is TRBV4-1 and J is TRBJ2-1; possibly TRBD1 for D (6 bases). V gave up 1 base and J gave up 3 bases, with 22 bases separating them. CDR1 is MGHRA, CDR2 YSYEKL, per germline. This CDR3 spans 19 amino acids. The CDR3, as DNA: TGCGCCAGCAGCCAAGTTAGAGCCCCCCTCGGGACAAGCTACAATGAGCAGTTCTTC. Translating gives CASSQVRAPLGTSYNEQFF.

This clone has just one count. Other DNA sequences within the sample encode an identical CDR3. The chain combines TRBV5-8 with TRBJ1-5; D is uncertain. This CDR3 is built from 13 residues. Germline V gives CDR1 SGHTS, CDR2 YDEGEE. Trimming removed 1 base at V and 2 bases at J, with 4 bases between. This CDR3 is CASSLRGNQPQHF. DNA of the CDR3: TGTGCCAGCAGCTTGAGGGGCAATCAGCCCCAGCATTTT.

This clone was observed once. The V call is TRBV5-1, the J call TRBJ2-7; 7 bases line up with TRBD1. V lost 0 bases and J lost 3; bases outside the gene matches: 6. The germline V gene has CDR1 SGHRS and CDR2 YFSETQ. The CDR3 is 15 residues long. The DNA of the CDR3 is TGCGCCAGCAGCTTGGAAGGGACAGCTTTCTACGAGCAGTACTTC. This codes for CASSLEGTAFYEQYF. The whole variable domain, filled in from reference TRBV5-1 and TRBJ2-7, reads KAGVTQTPRYLIKTRGQQVTLSCSPISGHRSVSWYQQTPGQGLQFLFEYFSETQRNKGNFPGRFSGRQFSNSRSEMNVSTLELGDSALYLCASSLEGTAFYEQYFGPGTRLTVT.

This rearrangement joins TRBV30 to TRBJ2-1; no definite D call. The CDR3 is made up of 13 amino acids. The ends were cut back, 2 bases at V and 6 bases at J, with 11 bases in the middle. In germline, CDR1 is GTSNPN, CDR2 SVGIG (reference sequence). CDR3 in amino acids: CAWSTGSGNEQFF. Written as DNA, the CDR3 is TGTGCCTGGAGTACCGGGTCGGGCAATGAGCAGTTCTTC.

The chain couples TRBV5-1 to TRBJ2-3; perhaps TRBD1 as D (5 bases). Deletions cut 6 bases from V and 2 bases from J, with 10 bases between. The germline V gene has CDR1 SGHRS and CDR2 YFSETQ. The CDR3 totals 13 residues. Here the CDR3 reads CASNKGSTDTQYF. As DNA, the CDR3 is TGCGCCAGCAATAAGGGGTCCACAGATACGCAGTATTTT.

The chain uses TRBV6-1 and TRBJ2-7, with D unclear. Germline V gene lookup returns CDR1 MNHNS and CDR2 SASEGT. This CDR3 is built from 13 residues. V lost 6 bases and J lost 4, with 13 bases in between. The CDR3 bases are TGTGCCAGCAGCGCGACTCCCGGATACGAGCAGTACTTC. Translation gives CASSATPGYEQYF.

A remark on this clone: The same CDR3 also results from other DNA sequences found in this sample. The chain has TRBV2 and TRBJ1-5; 8 bases line up with TRBD1. From germline, CDR1 is SNHLY and CDR2 FYNNEI. J lost 2 bases, V lost 3 bases, and 0 bases had no gene match. This CDR3 is built from 14 residues. The CDR3 spells CASSEGQGNQPQHF. The CDR3 nucleotides read TGTGCCAGCAGTGAGGGACAGGGCAATCAGCCCCAGCATTTT.

The chain is built from TRBV18 and TRBJ2-7, with 7 positions matching TRBD2. The germline gives CDR1 KGHSH, CDR2 LQKENI. The CDR3 sequence is 15 residues long. The ends lost 6 bases at V and 0 bases at J; junction bases unmatched: 8. The CDR3 nucleotides read TGTGCCAGCTCCATCACCGGGGAGGGCTCCTACGAGCAGTACTTC. Its translation is CASSITGEGSYEQYF.

The genes are TRBV11-2 and TRBJ2-1; D is perhaps TRBD1 (5 bases). Trimming removed 7 bases from V and 0 bases from J, with 13 bases in between. This CDR3 is built from 15 residues. From germline, CDR1 is SGHAT and CDR2 FQNNGV. DNA of the CDR3: TGTGCCAGCACCCTAGGGGTAGGCTCCTACAATGAGCAGTTCTTC. It specifies CASTLGVGSYNEQFF.

The chain carries TRBV28 and TRBJ2-3; 9 nucleotides match TRBD2. V lost 6 bases and J lost 2; bases outside the gene matches: 3. CDR1 is MDHEN, CDR2 SYDVKM, per germline. The CDR3 totals 14 residues. The CDR3 nucleotides read TGTGCCAGCAGCCTAGCGGGAACCACAGATACGCAGTATTTT. Translation gives CASSLAGTTDTQYF.

The chain couples TRBV28 to TRBJ1-5; D is uncertain. The CDR3 totals 16 residues. V lost 7 bases, J lost 0 bases, and 16 bases lay in between. Germline CDR1 and CDR2: MDHEN and SYDVKM. CDR3 loop: CASKRPGSYSNQPQHF. The DNA for the CDR3 is TGTGCCAGCAAAAGGCCCGGGAGCTATAGCAATCAGCCCCAGCATTTT. The whole variable domain, remainder taken from reference TRBV28 and TRBJ1-5, is DVKVTQSSRYLVKRTGEKVFLECVQDMDHENMFWYRQDPGLGLRLIYFSYDVKMKEKGDIPEGYSVSREKKERFSLILESASTNQTSMYLCASKRPGSYSNQPQHFGDGTRLSIL.

The V and J genes are TRBV27 and TRBJ2-1; 11 bases line up with TRBD1. The CDR3 covers 17 residues. CDR1 and CDR2 (germline): MNHEY, SMNVEV (reference sequence). With V trimmed by 6 bases and J by 2 bases, 9 bases remained unmatched. The CDR3 protein is CASRRTGGIGAYNEQFF. The CDR3 DNA follows: TGTGCCAGCAGGAGGACAGGGGGCATCGGAGCCTACAATGAGCAGTTCTTC.

This sequence joins TRBV27 and TRBJ2-3; 7 nucleotides align to TRBD2. This CDR3 is built from 15 residues. Germline V lookup: CDR1 MNHEY, CDR2 SMNVEV (reference sequence). After removal of 2 bases from V and 4 bases from J, the junction contained 6 bases not matched to a gene. As DNA, the CDR3 is TGTGCCAGCAGTTTAGCGGGAGATCGCGCAGATACGCAGTATTTT. This codes for CASSLAGDRADTQYF.

The CDR3 loop reads CASSEATGLAGGGKTQYF. The CDR3 DNA reads TGTGCCAGCAGTGAAGCGACGGGACTAGCGGGAGGCGGGAAGACCCAGTACTTC. The rearrangement joins TRBV2 to TRBJ2-5, with TRBD2 matching over 15 bases. The CDR3 length is 18 residues. The trim removed 0 bases at V and 6 bases at J, leaving 8 bases unmatched. Germline V gives CDR1 SNHLY, CDR2 FYNNEI. Full variable domain (rest looked up from reference TRBV2 and TRBJ2-5): EPEVTQTPSHQVTQMGQEVILRCVPISNHLYFYWYRQILGQKVEFLVSFYNNEISEKSEIFDDQFSVERPDGSNFTLKIRSTKLEDSAMYFCASSEATGLAGGGKTQYFGPGTRLLVL.

Regarding this clone: The same CDR3 also results from other DNA sequences found in this sample. The genes are TRBV4-1 and TRBJ2-3, with D uncertain. Trimming shortened V by 0 bases and J by 0 bases, and 7 bases separated the two germline ends. The CDR3 extends over 15 amino acids. Germline V gene lookup returns CDR1 MGHRA and CDR2 YSYEKL. CDR3 sequence: CASSQDSGSTDTQYF. CDR3 DNA sequence: TGCGCCAGCAGCCAAGATTCTGGTAGCACAGATACGCAGTATTTT.

V and J are TRBV6-6 and TRBJ1-1, with D possibly TRBD1 on 5 matching bases. Deletions cut 5 bases from V and 2 bases from J, with 12 bases between. CDR3 length: 14 amino acids. The germline V gene has CDR1 MNHNY and CDR2 SVGAGI (reference sequence). CDR3 protein: CASSLGQGNTEAFF. In DNA, the CDR3 is TGTGCCAGCAGTCTGGGGCAGGGAAACACTGAAGCTTTCTTT.

This chain joins TRBV28 and TRBJ2-2; 8 bases align to TRBD1. The CDR3 is made up of 16 amino acids. V lost 7 bases to trimming and J lost 1 base; unmatched junction nucleotides: 8. CDR1 and CDR2 from the germline V gene are MDHEN and SYDVKM. The CDR3 region has the DNA TGTGCCAGCATCACTCTGGGGACAGGGAACACCGGGGAGCTGTTTTTT. Encoded protein: CASITLGTGNTGELFF.